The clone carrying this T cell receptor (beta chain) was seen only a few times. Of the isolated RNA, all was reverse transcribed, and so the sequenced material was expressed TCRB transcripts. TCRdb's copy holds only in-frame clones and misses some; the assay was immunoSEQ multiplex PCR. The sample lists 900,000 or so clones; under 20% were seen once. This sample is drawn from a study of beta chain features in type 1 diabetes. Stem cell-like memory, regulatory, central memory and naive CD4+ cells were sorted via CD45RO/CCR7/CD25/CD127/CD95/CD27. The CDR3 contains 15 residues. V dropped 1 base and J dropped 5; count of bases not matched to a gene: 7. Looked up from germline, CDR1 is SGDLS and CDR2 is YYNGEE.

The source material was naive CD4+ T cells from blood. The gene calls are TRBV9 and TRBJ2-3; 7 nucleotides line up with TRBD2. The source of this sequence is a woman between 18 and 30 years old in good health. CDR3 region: CASSVSGIPQDTQYF. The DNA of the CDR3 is TGTGCCAGCAGCGTAAGCGGGATCCCACAAGATACGCAGTATTTT.